This T cell receptor (beta chain) appears in the sequencing data of a study of technical replicates of blood from a few donors. This clone was detected a few times. Data came from immunoSEQ multiplex PCR; TCRdb stores just in-frame clones and leaves some out. Of 60,000 to 65,000 clones in the sample, approximately 86% were seen once. The CDR3 length is 15 residues. V lost 2 bases and J 5 bases, leaving 16 bases between the germline ends. Looked up from germline, CDR1 is MGHRA and CDR2 is YSYEKL. This clonotype was obtained from a human donor in good health. Some clones in this sample may be carry-over from other donors' samples. The chain employs TRBV4-1 and TRBJ2-7; possible D gene TRBD1, 5 bases. The material sequenced was PBMCs. The CDR3 sequence is CASSQNYRPHHEQYF. CDR3 nucleotide sequence: TGCGCCAGCAGCCAAAATTACAGGCCCCACCACGAGCAGTACTTC.